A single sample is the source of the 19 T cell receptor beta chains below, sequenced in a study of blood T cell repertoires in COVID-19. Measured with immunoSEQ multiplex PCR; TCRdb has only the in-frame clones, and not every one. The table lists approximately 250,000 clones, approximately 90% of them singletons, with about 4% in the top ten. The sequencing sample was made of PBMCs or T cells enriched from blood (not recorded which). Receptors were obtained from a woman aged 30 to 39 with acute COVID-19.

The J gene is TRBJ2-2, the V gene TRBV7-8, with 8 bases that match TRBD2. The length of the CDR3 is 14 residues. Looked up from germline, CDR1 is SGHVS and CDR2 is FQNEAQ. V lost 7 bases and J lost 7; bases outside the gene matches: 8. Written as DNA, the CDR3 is TGTGCCAGCAACGAAGCGGGAGTTGGCGGGGAGCTGTTTTTT. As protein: CASNEAGVGGELFF.

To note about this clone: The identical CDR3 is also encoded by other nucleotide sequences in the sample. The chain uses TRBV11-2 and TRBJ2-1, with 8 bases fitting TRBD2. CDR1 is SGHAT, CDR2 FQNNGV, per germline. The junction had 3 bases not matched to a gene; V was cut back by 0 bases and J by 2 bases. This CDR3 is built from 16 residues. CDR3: CASSLEAGGAYNEQFF. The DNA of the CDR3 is TGTGCCAGCAGCTTAGAGGCGGGAGGCGCCTACAATGAGCAGTTCTTC.

The CDR3 loop is CASSPGTSVYNEQFF. The CDR3 nucleotides are TGCGCCAGCAGTCCCGGGACTAGCGTCTACAATGAGCAGTTCTTC. The V gene is TRBV4-1, the J gene TRBJ2-1; TRBD2 agrees at 10 bases. The CDR3 length is 15 residues. The junction had 5 bases not matched to a gene; V was cut back by 6 bases and J by 3 bases. The V gene's germline CDR1 is MGHRA and CDR2 YSYEKL.

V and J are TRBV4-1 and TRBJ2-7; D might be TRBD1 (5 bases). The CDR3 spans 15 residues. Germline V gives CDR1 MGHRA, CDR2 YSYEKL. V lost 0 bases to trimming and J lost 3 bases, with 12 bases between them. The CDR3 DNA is TGCGCCAGCAGCCAAGATGTTCAGGGCCTCTACGAGCAGTACTTC. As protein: CASSQDVQGLYEQYF.

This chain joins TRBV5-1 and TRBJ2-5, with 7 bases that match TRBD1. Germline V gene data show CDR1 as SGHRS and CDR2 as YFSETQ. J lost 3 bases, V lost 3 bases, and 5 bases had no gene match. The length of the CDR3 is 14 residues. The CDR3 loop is CASSSGTAKETQYF. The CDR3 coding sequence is TGCGCCAGCAGCTCCGGGACAGCGAAAGAGACCCAGTACTTC.

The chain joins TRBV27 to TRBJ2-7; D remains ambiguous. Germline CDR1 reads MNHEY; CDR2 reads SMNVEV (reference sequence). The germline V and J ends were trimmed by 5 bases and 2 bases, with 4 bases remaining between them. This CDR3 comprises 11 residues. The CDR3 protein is CASSLPYEQYF. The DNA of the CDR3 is TGTGCCAGCAGTCTCCCCTACGAGCAGTACTTC.

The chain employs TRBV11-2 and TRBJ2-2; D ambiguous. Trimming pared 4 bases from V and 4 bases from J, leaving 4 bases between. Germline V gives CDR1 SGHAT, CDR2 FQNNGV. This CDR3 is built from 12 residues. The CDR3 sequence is CASSYSTGELFF. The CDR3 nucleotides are TGTGCCAGCAGCTACTCCACCGGGGAGCTGTTTTTT.

CDR3 sequence (DNA): TGCGCCAGCAGCCAAGATATAACCCCCCTATTCTTC. The encoded protein is CASSQDITPLFF. The rearrangement joins TRBV4-1 to TRBJ2-1, with unresolved D. Per the germline V gene, CDR1 is MGHRA and CDR2 is YSYEKL. The CDR3 spans 12 residues. Trimming left V 0 bases short and J 16 bases short, with 13 bases between.

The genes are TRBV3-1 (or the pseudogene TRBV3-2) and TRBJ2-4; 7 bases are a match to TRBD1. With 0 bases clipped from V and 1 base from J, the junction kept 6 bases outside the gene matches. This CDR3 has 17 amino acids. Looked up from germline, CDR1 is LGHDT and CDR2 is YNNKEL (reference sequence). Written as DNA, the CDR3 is TGTGCCAGCAGCCAAGACGGCAGGGGGACGGCCAAAAACATTCAGTACTTC. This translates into CASSQDGRGTAKNIQYF.

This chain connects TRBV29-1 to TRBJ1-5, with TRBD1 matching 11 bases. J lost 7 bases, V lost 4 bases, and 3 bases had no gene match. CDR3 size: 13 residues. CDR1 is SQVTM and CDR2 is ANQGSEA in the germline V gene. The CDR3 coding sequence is TGCAGCGTTGGAGGGACAGGGGGACAGCCCCAGCATTTT. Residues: CSVGGTGGQPQHF.

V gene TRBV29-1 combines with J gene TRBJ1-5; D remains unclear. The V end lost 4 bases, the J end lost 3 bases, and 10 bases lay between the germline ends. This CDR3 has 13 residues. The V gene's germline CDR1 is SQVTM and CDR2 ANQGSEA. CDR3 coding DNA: TGCAGCGTTGCCGGGAATTACAATCAGCCCCAGCATTTT. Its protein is CSVAGNYNQPQHF.

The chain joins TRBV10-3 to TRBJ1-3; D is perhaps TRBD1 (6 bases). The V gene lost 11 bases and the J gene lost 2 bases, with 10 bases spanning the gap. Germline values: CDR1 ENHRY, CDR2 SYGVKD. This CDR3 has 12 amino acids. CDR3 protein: CAAQGAGNTIYF. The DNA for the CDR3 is TGTGCCGCACAGGGAGCTGGAAACACCATATATTTT.

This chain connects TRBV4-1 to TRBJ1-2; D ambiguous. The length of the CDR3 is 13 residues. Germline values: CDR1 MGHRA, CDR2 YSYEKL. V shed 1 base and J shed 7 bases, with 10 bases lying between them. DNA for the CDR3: TGCGCCAGCAGCCAAGTACAGTCAAGTGGCTACACCTTC. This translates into CASSQVQSSGYTF.

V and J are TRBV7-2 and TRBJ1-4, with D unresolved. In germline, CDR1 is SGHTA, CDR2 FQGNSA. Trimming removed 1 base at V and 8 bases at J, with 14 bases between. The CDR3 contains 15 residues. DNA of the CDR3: TGTGCCAGCAGCTTAGTTTCGGGGTTGGGGGAAAAACTGTTTTTT. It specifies CASSLVSGLGEKLFF.

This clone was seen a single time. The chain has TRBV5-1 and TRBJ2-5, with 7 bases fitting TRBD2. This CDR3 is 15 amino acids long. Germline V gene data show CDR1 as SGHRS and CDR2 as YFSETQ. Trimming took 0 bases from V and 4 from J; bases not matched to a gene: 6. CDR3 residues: CASSLAAGVGETQYF. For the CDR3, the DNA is TGCGCCAGCAGCTTGGCCGCGGGAGTGGGAGAGACCCAGTACTTC.

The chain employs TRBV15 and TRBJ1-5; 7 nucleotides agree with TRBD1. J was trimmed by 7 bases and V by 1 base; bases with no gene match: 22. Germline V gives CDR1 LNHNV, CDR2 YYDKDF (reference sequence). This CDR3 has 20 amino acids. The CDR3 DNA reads TGTGCCACCAGCAGAGGACCGAAATTTTTCGACAGGGTAGGGGAACAGCCCCAGCATTTT. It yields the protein CATSRGPKFFDRVGEQPQHF.

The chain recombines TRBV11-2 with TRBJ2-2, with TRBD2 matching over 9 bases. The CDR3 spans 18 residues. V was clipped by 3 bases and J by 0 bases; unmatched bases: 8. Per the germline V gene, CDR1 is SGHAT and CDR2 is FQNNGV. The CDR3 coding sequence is TGTGCCAGCAGCTTGGGTCACGGACTAGCGTCGAACACCGGGGAGCTGTTTTTT. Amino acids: CASSLGHGLASNTGELFF.

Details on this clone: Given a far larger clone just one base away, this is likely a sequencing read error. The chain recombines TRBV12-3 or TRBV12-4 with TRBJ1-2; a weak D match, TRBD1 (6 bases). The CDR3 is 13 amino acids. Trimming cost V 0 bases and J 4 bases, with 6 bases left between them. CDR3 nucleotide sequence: TGTGCCAGCAGTTTAGCAGGGGGCTATGGCTACACCTTC. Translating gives CASSLAGGYGYTF.

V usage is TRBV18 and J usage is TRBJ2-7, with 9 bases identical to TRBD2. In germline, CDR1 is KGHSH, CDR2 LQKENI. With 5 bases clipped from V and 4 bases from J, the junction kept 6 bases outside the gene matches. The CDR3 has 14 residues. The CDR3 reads CASSYSGSWYEQYF. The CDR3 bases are TGTGCCAGCTCATATAGCGGGAGTTGGTACGAGCAGTACTTC.